Each of the 30 T cell receptor beta chains below was sequenced from the same sample in a study of blood T cells in healthy people across ages. For the second PCR, which ran for about 6 to 11 cycles, a sample-barcoded 5' primer and a J-beta primer mix were used. TCRdb reprocessed the 5' RACE reads with MiXCR, giving one entry per CDR3 protein. Of some 900,000 distinct CDR3 sequences in the sample, under 30% are singletons; the top ten hold 15% to 20%. Sequencing was carried out using blood. These receptor sequences come from a woman over 75 in good health.

A remark on this clonotype: A much larger clone lies a single base off, so this may be a read error. The chain recombines TRBV4-2 with TRBJ1-2, with D unclear. There are 13 residues in the CDR3. Germline V gene lookup returns CDR1 LGHNA and CDR2 YNFKEQ. Here the CDR3 reads CASGQEGPYGYTF. The CDR3 nucleotides are TGTGCCAGCGGCCAAGAGGGTCCCTATGGCTACACCTTC.

This clonotype appeared many times. The chain links TRBV6-5 to TRBJ2-7; D is perhaps TRBD2 (5 bases). The germline gives CDR1 MNHEY, CDR2 SVGAGI. V was cut by 6 bases and J by 0 bases, with 15 bases left in between. The CDR3 has 15 residues. CDR3 sequence reads: CASSPRTGSSYEQYF. The CDR3 bases are TGTGCCAGCAGCCCCCGGACGGGGAGCTCCTACGAGCAGTACTTC.

This clonotype has ten or more counts. The chain is built from TRBV7-6 and TRBJ2-3; either TRBD1 or TRBD2 may supply D (6 bases each). The CDR3 runs 16 residues. Trimming stripped 3 bases from V and 6 bases from J, with 19 bases between. CDR1 is SGHVS and CDR2 is FNYEAQ in the germline V gene. The CDR3 reads CASSFVGGLVSDTQYF. The CDR3 DNA reads TGTGCCAGCAGCTTCGTTGGGGGGCTAGTCTCGGATACGCAGTATTTT.

Worth noting for this clonotype: A much bigger clone sits one base away, suggesting this may be a read error. This sequence joins TRBV2 and TRBJ2-7; the D gene is possibly TRBD2 (6 bases). V gave up 10 bases and J gave up 7 bases, with 20 bases separating them. This CDR3 is 13 amino acids long. Germline V gene sequence: CDR1 SNHLY, CDR2 FYNNEI. CDR3 coding DNA: TGTGCCACTTCGGACTCAGGCGCGGGAGAGCAGTACTTC. The encoded protein is CATSDSGAGEQYF. The variable domain in full, completed from reference TRBV2 and TRBJ2-7, reads EPEVTQTPSHQVTQMGQEVILRCVPISNHLYFYWYRQILGQKVEFLVSFYNNEISEKSEIFDDQFSVERPDGSNFTLKIRSTKLEDSAMYFCATSDSGAGEQYFGPGTRLTVT.

On this clonotype itself: Germline is not matched at one junction end, which may reflect a read error. The chain uses TRBV27 and TRBJ1-2; tentatively, D is TRBD1 (6 bases). This CDR3 has 13 amino acids. CDR1 and CDR2 (germline): MNHEY, SMNVEV (reference sequence). CDR3 in DNA: TGTGCCAACAGTCACGGACAGAACTATGGCTACACCTTC. Its protein is CANSHGQNYGYTF.

This clonotype has just a few counts. J is TRBJ2-3 and V is TRBV25-1; 8 nucleotides align to TRBD2. Trimming at V came to 1 base and at J to 2 bases, leaving 8 bases not matched to a gene. This CDR3 is 17 amino acids long. Germline-derived CDR1 and CDR2 are MGHDK and SYGVNS. CDR3 coding DNA: TGTGCCAGCAGTGAATTAGCGGGGTTCCCCCCCACAGATACGCAGTATTTT. It specifies CASSELAGFPPTDTQYF.

This clonotype was seen a few times. The chain is built from TRBV21-1 and TRBJ2-7; the table's D call, TRBD1, has no DNA check behind it. TRBV21-1 is a documented pseudogene. The CDR3 loop spans 15 amino acids. In nucleotides, the CDR3 is TGTGCCTCTACATCGCGGGGGCCGGGTATATACGAGCAGTACTTC. It yields the protein CASTSRGPGIYEQYF.

This clonotype was seen repeatedly, ten times or more. This sequence may be a read error, since a much larger clone differs from it by one base. The chain has TRBV6-2 or TRBV6-3 and TRBJ2-7; 15 nucleotides match TRBD2. The CDR3 is made up of 18 amino acids. Germline CDR1 reads MNHEY; CDR2 reads SVGEGT. V dropped 5 bases and J dropped 7; count of bases not matched to a gene: 15. The CDR3 DNA is TGTGCCAGCAGTACCGGGACTAGCGGGGGGATTTTCTACAATGAGCAGTACTTC. As protein: CASSTGTSGGIFYNEQYF.

This clonotype was seen repeatedly, ten times or more. V gene TRBV6-2 or TRBV6-3 combines with J gene TRBJ2-1; 9 bases fit TRBD1. Germline loops: CDR1 MNHEY, CDR2 SVGEGT. CDR3 length: 15 residues. Trimming cost V 4 bases and J 7 bases; bases outside gene matches: 8. The CDR3 here is CASSSGTGITNEQFF. The DNA for the CDR3 is TGTGCCAGCAGTTCGGGGACAGGGATAACAAATGAGCAGTTCTTC.

There are a few counts of this clonotype. This chain connects TRBV30 to TRBJ1-1, with unresolved D. V lost 0 bases and J lost 0, with 5 bases in between. Germline loops: CDR1 GTSNPN, CDR2 SVGIG (reference sequence). The CDR3 is 13 residues long. The CDR3 spells CAWSVVVNTEAFF. In DNA, the CDR3 is TGTGCCTGGAGTGTTGTAGTGAACACTGAAGCTTTCTTT.

This clonotype was counted at least ten times. The gene calls are TRBV20-1 and TRBJ1-4; possible D gene TRBD1, 5 bases. The CDR3 covers 13 residues. The V and J ends lost 3 bases and 8 bases respectively, with 13 bases between them. The germline V gene has CDR1 DFQATT and CDR2 SNEGSKA (reference sequence). CDR3 sequence: CSARARAGEKLFF. CDR3 nucleotides: TGCAGTGCTAGGGCCAGGGCTGGGGAAAAACTGTTTTTT.

V usage is TRBV9 and J usage is TRBJ2-7, with TRBD2 matching over 8 bases. The CDR3 spans 17 residues. Germline-derived CDR1 and CDR2 are SGDLS and YYNGEE. Germline trimming cut 0 bases from V and 7 bases from J; bases unmatched to any gene: 15. DNA for the CDR3: TGTGCCAGCAGCGTAGCTGGGGGTAGCGGGGTCTACAATGAGCAGTACTTC. Its translation: CASSVAGGSGVYNEQYF.

The chain carries TRBV28 and TRBJ2-4, with D possibly called TRBD1 or TRBD2 (5 bases each). The J call may be faulty, since TRBJ2-7 better matches the DNA end. CDR1 and CDR2 from the germline V gene are MDHEN and SYDVKM. The CDR3 contains 13 residues. CDR3 bases: TGTGCCAGGAGCTCCGGGACGGACTACGAGCAGTACTTC. Translating it yields CARSSGTDYEQYF.

J is TRBJ1-2 and V is TRBV7-2, with D perhaps matching TRBD1 (5 bases). The V end was cut by 1 base, the J end by 8 bases, with 11 bases between. The CDR3 contains 13 residues. CDR1 is SGHTA, CDR2 FQGNSA, per germline. The CDR3 DNA is TGTGCCAGCAGCTTAGAGATGAGGGACGGCTACACCTTC. This codes for CASSLEMRDGYTF. Filled out from reference TRBV7-2 and TRBJ1-2, the complete variable domain reads GAGVSQSPSNKVTEKGKDVELRCDPISGHTALYWYRQSLGQGLEFLIYFQGNSAPDKSGLPSDRFSAERTGGSVSTLTIQRTQQEDSAVYLCASSLEMRDGYTFGSGTRLTVV.

There are many counts of this clonotype. The chain carries TRBV12-3 or TRBV12-4 and TRBJ2-5; either TRBD1 or TRBD2 may fit D (6 bases each). The CDR3 is 16 residues long. V was pared by 4 bases and J by 1 base, with 16 bases between. The CDR3: CASSSFGRGLQETQYF. The CDR3 nucleotides are TGTGCCAGCAGTTCGTTCGGCAGGGGACTCCAAGAGACCCAGTACTTC.

For this clonotype: Possible read error: a much larger clone is one base away. The DNA for the CDR3 is TGTACCACCAGTGAGGCAGGGACAGATACGCAGTATTTT. Protein product: CTTSEAGTDTQYF. The chain couples TRBV24-1 to TRBJ2-3, with TRBD1 as a possible D gene (5 bases). CDR1 is KGHDR and CDR2 is SFDVKD in the germline V gene. The CDR3 runs to 13 residues.

There are many counts of this clonotype. The chain joins TRBV7-8 to TRBJ2-7; D is possibly TRBD1 or TRBD2 (5 bases each). Per germline, CDR1 SGHVS and CDR2 FQNEAQ. With 0 bases removed from V and 4 bases from J, the gap between germline ends came to 13 bases. CDR3 size: 15 residues. CDR3: CASSLATGTSYEQYF. Written as DNA, the CDR3 is TGTGCCAGCAGCTTAGCAACCGGGACCTCTTACGAGCAGTACTTC.

The rearrangement links TRBV10-3 to TRBJ2-1; TRBD1 matches 7 bases. This CDR3 contains 16 residues. Per the germline V gene, CDR1 is ENHRY and CDR2 is SYGVKD. J gave up 0 bases and V 4 bases, and 6 bases lay outside the gene matches. The CDR3 protein is CAISGQGASSYNEQFF. CDR3 in DNA: TGTGCCATCAGTGGACAGGGTGCCAGCTCCTACAATGAGCAGTTCTTC.

The chain links TRBV27 to TRBJ1-2, with a weak D call TRBD1 (6 bases). The V gene's germline CDR1 is MNHEY and CDR2 SMNVEV (reference sequence). Between the trimmed V and J ends, which lost 4 bases and 5 bases, there was a span of 17 bases. The length of the CDR3 is 15 residues. The CDR3 bases are TGTGCCAGCAGTTCCCCCCTACAGGGCGTTTATGGCTACACCTTC. Translated: CASSSPLQGVYGYTF.

There are many counts of this clonotype. V usage is TRBV7-2 and J usage is TRBJ1-1; D not resolved. The CDR3 runs to 15 residues. CDR1 SGHTA and CDR2 FQGNSA come from the germline V gene. V gave up 0 bases and J gave up 0 bases, with 8 bases separating them. The CDR3 nucleotides are TGTGCCAGCAGCTTAGCCGGGCAGATGAACACTGAAGCTTTCTTT. This sequence encodes CASSLAGQMNTEAFF.

V is TRBV9 and J is TRBJ2-5, with 8 bases matching TRBD2. The CDR3 is made up of 15 amino acids. Germline loops: CDR1 SGDLS, CDR2 YYNGEE. V shed 2 bases, J shed 4 bases, and the junction held 7 bases outside the gene matches. CDR3 region: CASSVGAGVRETQYF. Here the CDR3 DNA reads TGTGCCAGCAGCGTTGGAGCGGGGGTGAGAGAGACCCAGTACTTC.

This clonotype appeared many times. The chain uses TRBV27 and TRBJ2-3; D uncertain. The germline V gene has CDR1 MNHEY and CDR2 SMNVEV (reference sequence). V was clipped by 0 bases and J by 0 bases, with 10 bases between them. CDR3 length: 16 residues. As DNA, the CDR3 is TGTGCCAGCAGTTTATCCACTTTCCCTAGCACAGATACGCAGTATTTT. The encoded protein is CASSLSTFPSTDTQYF.

For this clonotype: Mismatch with germline at one junction end may stem from a read error. J is TRBJ2-7 and V is TRBV7-6; TRBD2 matches 8 bases. This CDR3 contains 15 residues. Germline CDR1 is SGHVS and CDR2 is FNYEAQ. CDR3 DNA: TGTGCCAGCAGTTTAGAGAGCGGGGGAGCTTACGACCAGTACTTC. Protein: CASSLESGGAYDQYF.

This clonotype was counted only a few times. A much bigger clone sits one base away, suggesting this may be a read error. This chain joins TRBV5-5 and TRBJ2-5; 7 positions agree with TRBD2. The germline gives CDR1 SGHKS, CDR2 YYEKEE (reference sequence). After removal of 5 bases from V and 11 bases from J, the junction contained 18 bases not matched to a gene. The CDR3 consists of 15 residues. DNA for the CDR3: TGTGCCAGCAGGCCGGACTGGGGGGGATCCGATGAGCAGTACTTC. It codes for CASRPDWGGSDEQYF.

The gene calls are TRBV20-1 and TRBJ1-5, with D maybe TRBD1 (6 bases). Trimming shortened V by 2 bases and J by 6 bases, and 20 bases separated the two germline ends. Germline assignment: CDR1 DFQATT and CDR2 SNEGSKA (reference sequence). This CDR3 is 16 amino acids long. In nucleotides, the CDR3 is TGCAGTGCTAGACCCTTGGTGGGGGCCCAGATTCAGCCCCAGCATTTT. Amino acids: CSARPLVGAQIQPQHF.

This clonotype came up a few times. The rearrangement joins TRBV11-3 to TRBJ2-3; 9 nucleotides match TRBD1. The V gene end was trimmed by 5 bases and the J gene end by 2 bases; junction bases not matched to a gene: 14. Germline V lookup: CDR1 SGHNT, CDR2 YENEEA. The CDR3 spans 18 residues. CDR3 residues: CASSTIPRTGANTDTQYF. The DNA of the CDR3 is TGTGCCAGCAGCACCATCCCCAGGACAGGGGCCAACACAGATACGCAGTATTTT.

In the case of this clonotype: One end of the junction is discordant with germline, which a read error may explain. The V and J genes are TRBV18 and TRBJ2-2; D may match TRBD1 or TRBD2 (5 bases each). CDR3 size: 18 residues. Germline assignment: CDR1 KGHSH and CDR2 LQKENI. The CDR3 nucleotides read TGTGCCAGCTCAGCAAGTCGGGACGGTGCAAAGAGGACCGGGGAGCTATTTTTT. It specifies CASSASRDGAKRTGELFF.

V and J are TRBV6-6 and TRBJ1-2; no clear D gene. The CDR3 extends over 14 amino acids. Trimming pared 0 bases from V and 6 bases from J, leaving 11 bases between. Germline V lookup: CDR1 MNHNY, CDR2 SVGAGI (reference sequence). As DNA, the CDR3 is TGTGCCAGCAGTTACTCAGGAGGGATGGATGGCTACACCTTC. This sequence encodes CASSYSGGMDGYTF.

Points on this clonotype: A much larger clone sits a single nucleotide away, making a read error possible. The chain is built from TRBV7-2 and TRBJ2-5; D perhaps matches TRBD1 (6 bases). Deletions cut 4 bases from V and 2 bases from J, with 11 bases between. The CDR3 spans 14 residues. Germline-derived CDR1 and CDR2 are SGHTA and FQGNSA. This CDR3 reads CASSSRTAQETQYF. The CDR3 DNA sequence: TGTGCCAGCAGCTCCCGGACAGCACAAGAGACCCAGTACTTC.

This clonotype was seen at least ten times. V gene TRBV12-3 or TRBV12-4 combines with J gene TRBJ1-1, with a possible D match to TRBD1 (6 bases). CDR3 length: 14 residues. The V end lost 7 bases, the J end lost 3 bases, and 15 bases lay between the germline ends. As DNA, the CDR3 is TGTGCCAGCACCGTGGACAGTCTGGACACTGAAGCTTTCTTT. Its protein product is CASTVDSLDTEAFF.